This T cell receptor beta chain appears in the sequencing data of a study of cytotoxic CD8 clonotypes in ibrutinib-treated CLL. Broader study findings: Exceeding age-matched healthy donors, baseline clonality also tracked the counts of circulating CD8+ T cells.

Produced via immunoSEQ multiplex PCR; TCRdb's table is partial and in-frame only. The sample holds roughly 180,000 clones, about two thirds seen once. The CDR3 has 14 residues. The germline V gene has CDR1 SEHNR and CDR2 FQNEAQ (reference sequence). The ends were cut back, 0 bases at V and 3 bases at J, with 5 bases in the middle. Details on this clone: What it binds is unknown.

The receptor comes from a human donor with chronic lymphocytic leukemia. This material consisted of PBMCs, taken after 24 months of ibrutinib treatment. The gene calls are TRBV7-9 and TRBJ1-4, with unresolved D. Written as DNA, the CDR3 is TGTGCCAGCAGCTTAGCGCTATCTAATGAAAAACTGTTTTTT. Translated, it gives CASSLALSNEKLFF. The full variable domain, with the rest looked up from reference TRBV7-9 and TRBJ1-4, is DTGVSQNPRHKITKRGQNVTFRCDPISEHNRLYWYRQTLGQGPEFLTYFQNEAQLEKSRLLSDRFSAERPKGSFSTLEIQRTEQGDSAMYLCASSLALSNEKLFFGSGTQLSVL.